The source of this T cell receptor (beta chain) is a study of T cells after posttransplantation cyclophosphamide. General study points: Skin or GI-infiltrating T cells shared few TRB sequences with blood.

Only in-frame clones appear in the TCRdb table, and some are missing; sequencing was by immunoSEQ multiplex PCR. This sample carries some 35,000 clones, none of them present only once. V shed 5 bases and J 7 bases; nucleotides not matched to a gene: 4. The CDR3 is made up of 13 amino acids. Germline V CDR1 and CDR2: SNHLY, FYNNEI. The table lists this clone with many counts. Its target is not known. This rearrangement joins TRBV2 to TRBJ2-1; 8 bases align to TRBD2. The receptor's source is a man aged 25 to 40 in good health and a related stem cell transplant donor. Specimen: PBMCs. The CDR3: CASSFGGRNEQFF. DNA for the CDR3: TGTGCCAGCAGTTTCGGCGGGAGGAATGAGCAGTTCTTC. Combining the CDR3 with reference TRBV2 and TRBJ2-1 gives the whole variable domain EPEVTQTPSHQVTQMGQEVILRCVPISNHLYFYWYRQILGQKVEFLVSFYNNEISEKSEIFDDQFSVERPDGSNFTLKIRSTKLEDSAMYFCASSFGGRNEQFFGPGTRLTVL.